The sequence of this T cell receptor beta chain was determined in a study of T cell responses to AZD1222 COVID-19 vaccine. CDR1 is LGHDT, CDR2 YNNKEL, per germline (reference sequence). The CDR3 totals 13 residues. Trimming took 5 bases from V and 5 from J; bases not matched to a gene: 3. Generated by immunoSEQ multiplex PCR, the TCRdb table keeps only in-frame clones and is missing some. The sample gives more than 150,000 clones, about 91% of which show up once; about 1.5% is in the top ten. This clone was counted once. Its cognate antigen is unknown. Study findings and constraints: The sample set comprised mostly white British donors with more females, and clonal diversity was possibly underestimated.

This clonotype was sampled from an adult who received the AZD1222 COVID-19 vaccine. The chain joins TRBV3-1 (or the pseudogene TRBV3-2) to TRBJ1-2; 9 positions agree with TRBD1. The input for sequencing was peripheral blood, taken 28 days after the second AZD1222 dose. The CDR3 nucleotides are TGTGCCAGCAGCTTGACAGGGGGTTATGGCTACACCTTC. Amino acids: CASSLTGGYGYTF.